In this sample, the clone carrying this T cell receptor beta chain turned up many times. Its target is not known. Full-length variable regions came from constant-region reverse primers plus semi-nested Nested Universal Primer A PCR. TCRdb recomputed calls from the 5' RACE reads with MiXCR, one row per CDR3 protein. This sample has tens of thousands of distinct CDR3 sequences, with roughly 28% found just once. The sorted Tregs were CD4+CD25+CD127-/low cells. Study-level findings and limits: In terms of TCR gene usage, tumor memory CD4+ T cells clustered together with blood and lymph node memory CD4+ cells, as well as with lymph node naive CD4+ cells. Tumor Treg TCRs overlapped most with tumor naive CD4+ cells.

The trim removed 3 bases at V and 4 bases at J, leaving 7 bases unmatched. The length of the CDR3 is 15 residues. Specimen: tumor-infiltrating Tregs sorted from the breast tumor. The chain uses TRBV12-3 or TRBV12-4 and TRBJ2-5; 8 bases map to TRBD2. This receptor was identified in a female donor with breast cancer. The CDR3 DNA reads as TGTGCCAGCAGTTTTGGCCTAGCGGGCAGAGAGACCCAGTACTTC. It codes for CASSFGLAGRETQYF.